This T cell receptor beta chain appears in the sequencing data of a study of blood T cell repertoires in COVID-19. Study at large: Both acute and convalescent COVID-19 samples were obtained from the United States, Italy and Spain.

Original methodology: Nucleated cell number was recorded as an estimate derived from reference gene primer amplification. Here immunoSEQ multiplex PCR was the method, and the copy in TCRdb shows in-frame clones only, minus some. The V and J calls and clone size were taken over from that table, and D and trimming were inferred from the DNA. This sample carries some 340,000 clones, around 85% of them seen once, and the ten largest clones take around 3.4%. Germline CDR1 SGDLS, CDR2 YYNGEE. The CDR3 length is 13 residues. The trim removed 5 bases at V and 4 bases at J, leaving 3 bases unmatched. Sequenced input: peripheral blood. The clonotype comes from a woman aged 18 to 35 with acute or convalescent COVID-19. The gene calls are TRBV9 and TRBJ1-2; 9 bases fit TRBD1. CDR3 amino acids: CASRGTGTYGYTF. As DNA, the CDR3 is TGTGCCAGCAGGGGGACAGGGACCTATGGCTACACCTTC.